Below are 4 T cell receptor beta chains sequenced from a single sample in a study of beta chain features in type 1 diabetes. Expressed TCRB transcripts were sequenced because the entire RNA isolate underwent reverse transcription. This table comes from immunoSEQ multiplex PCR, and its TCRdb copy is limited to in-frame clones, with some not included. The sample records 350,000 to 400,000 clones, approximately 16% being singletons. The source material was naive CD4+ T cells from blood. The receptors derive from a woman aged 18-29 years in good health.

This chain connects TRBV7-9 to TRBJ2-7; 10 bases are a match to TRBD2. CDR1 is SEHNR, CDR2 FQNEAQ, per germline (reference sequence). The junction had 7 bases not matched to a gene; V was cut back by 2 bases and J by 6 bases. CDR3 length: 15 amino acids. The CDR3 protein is CASSLLAGATSEQYF. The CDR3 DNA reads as TGTGCCAGCAGCTTACTAGCGGGAGCAACTAGCGAGCAGTACTTC.

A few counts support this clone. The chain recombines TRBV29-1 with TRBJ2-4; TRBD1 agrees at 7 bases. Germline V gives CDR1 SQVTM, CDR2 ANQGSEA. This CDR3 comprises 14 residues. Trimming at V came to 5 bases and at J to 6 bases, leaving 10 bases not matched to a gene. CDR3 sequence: CSVSRRSGGNIQYF. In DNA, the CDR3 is TGCAGCGTTTCCCGGCGGTCAGGGGGAAACATTCAGTACTTC. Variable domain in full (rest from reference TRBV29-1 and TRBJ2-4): SAVISQKPSRDICQRGTSLTIQCQVDSQVTMMFWYRQQPGQSLTLIATANQGSEATYESGFVIDKFPISRPNLTFSTLTVSNMSPEDSSIYLCSVSRRSGGNIQYFGAGTRLSVL.

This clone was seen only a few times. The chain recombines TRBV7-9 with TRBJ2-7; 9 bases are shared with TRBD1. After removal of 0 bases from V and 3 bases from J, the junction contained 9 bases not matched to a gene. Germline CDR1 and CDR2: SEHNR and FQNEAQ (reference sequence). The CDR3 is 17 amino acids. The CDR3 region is CASSLARSGTGSYEQYF. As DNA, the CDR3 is TGTGCCAGCAGCTTAGCGAGATCGGGGACAGGGAGCTACGAGCAGTACTTC.

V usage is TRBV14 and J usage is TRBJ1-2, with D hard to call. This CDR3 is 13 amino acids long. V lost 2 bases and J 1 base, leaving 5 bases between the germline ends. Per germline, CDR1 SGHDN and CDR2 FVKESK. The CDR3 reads CASSQQVNYGYTF. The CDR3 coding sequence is TGTGCCAGCAGCCAACAGGTTAACTATGGCTACACCTTC.